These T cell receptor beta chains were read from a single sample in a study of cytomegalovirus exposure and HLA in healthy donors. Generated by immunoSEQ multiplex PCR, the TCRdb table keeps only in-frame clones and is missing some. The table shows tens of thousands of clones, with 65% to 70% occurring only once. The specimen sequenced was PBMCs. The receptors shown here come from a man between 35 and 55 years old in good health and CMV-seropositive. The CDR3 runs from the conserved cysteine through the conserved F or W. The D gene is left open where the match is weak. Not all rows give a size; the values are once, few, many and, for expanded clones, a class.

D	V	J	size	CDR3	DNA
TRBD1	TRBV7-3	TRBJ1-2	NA	CASSVGQGYGYTF	TGTGCCAGCAGCGTGGGACAGGGCTATGGCTACACCTTC
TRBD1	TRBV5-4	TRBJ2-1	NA	CASSLGQGARNEQFF	TGTGCCAGCAGCTTGGGACAGGGGGCGCGTAATGAGCAGTTCTTC
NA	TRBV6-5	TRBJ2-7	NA	CASSNGGLTGYEQYF	TGTGCCAGCAGTAATGGGGGCCTGACAGGATACGAGCAGTACTTC
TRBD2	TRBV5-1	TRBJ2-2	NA	CASSSPRASGGASTGELFF	TGCGCCAGCAGCTCGCCCCGGGCTAGCGGGGGGGCCTCTACCGGGGAGCTGTTTTTT
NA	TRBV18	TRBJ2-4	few	CASSPPGLAKNIQYF	TGTGCCAGCTCCCCCCCAGGGCTAGCCAAAAACATTCAGTACTTC
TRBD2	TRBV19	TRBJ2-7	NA	CASSISGGGGEQYF	TGTGCCAGTAGTATAAGCGGCGGGGGGGGCGAGCAGTACTTC
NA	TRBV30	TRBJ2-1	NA	CAWSPKSGQGHFGEQFF	NA
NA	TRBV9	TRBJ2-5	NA	CASSVALGRTETQYF	TGTGCCAGCAGCGTAGCTTTGGGGCGAACGGAGACCCAGTACTTC
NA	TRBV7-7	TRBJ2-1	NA	CASSLAESDEQFF	TGTGCTAGCAGCTTAGCTGAGAGCGATGAGCAGTTCTTC
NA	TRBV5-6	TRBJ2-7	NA	CASSLDRGNYLDEQYF	TGTGCCAGCAGCTTGGATAGGGGAAACTATTTGGACGAGCAGTACTTC
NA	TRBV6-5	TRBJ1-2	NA	CASRVTEGGGGYTF	TGTGCCAGCAGAGTTACGGAGGGGGGGGGTGGCTACACCTTC
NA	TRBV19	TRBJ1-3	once	CASSRGKSGNTIYF	TGTGCCAGTAGTCGAGGGAAGTCTGGAAACACCATATATTTT
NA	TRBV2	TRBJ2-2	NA	CASSEGRSNTGELFF	TGTGCCAGCAGTGAAGGCAGGTCGAACACCGGGGAGCTGTTTTTT
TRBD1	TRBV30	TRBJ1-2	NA	CAWSTDRADGYTF	TGTGCCTGGAGTACGGACAGGGCGGATGGCTACACCTTC
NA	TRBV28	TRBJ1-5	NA	CASSIAGINQPQHF	TGTGCCAGCAGTATCGCAGGGATCAATCAGCCCCAGCATTTT
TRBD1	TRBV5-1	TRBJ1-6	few	CASSLVPGQGNSPLHF	TGCGCCAGCAGCTTGGTCCCGGGACAGGGGAATTCACCCCTCCACTTT
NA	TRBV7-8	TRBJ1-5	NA	CASSWGRGGQPQHF	TGTGCCAGCTCTTGGGGTCGGGGAGGTCAGCCCCAGCATTTT
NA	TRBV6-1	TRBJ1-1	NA	CASSGFQQRGTEAFF	TGTGCCAGCAGTGGATTTCAGCAGCGAGGCACTGAAGCTTTCTTT
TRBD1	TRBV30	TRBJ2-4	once	CAWAGQGARRNIQYF	TGTGCCTGGGCTGGACAGGGGGCGAGAAGGAACATTCAGTACTTC
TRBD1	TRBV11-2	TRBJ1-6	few	CASSWTGGNSPLHF	TGTGCCAGCAGCTGGACAGGGGGTAATTCACCCCTCCACTTT
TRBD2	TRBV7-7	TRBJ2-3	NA	CASSFGTSADTQYF	TGTGCTAGCAGCTTTGGGACTAGCGCGGATACGCAGTATTTT
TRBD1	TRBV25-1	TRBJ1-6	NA	CASSERGTGNSPLHF	TGTGCCAGCAGTGAACGGGGGACAGGGAATTCACCCCTCCACTTT
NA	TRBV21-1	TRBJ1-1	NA	CASRTGALAEAFF	TGTGCCAGCAGAACAGGGGCCTTGGCTGAAGCTTTCTTT
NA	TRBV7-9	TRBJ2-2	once	CASSYQTETGELFF	TGTGCCAGCAGCTATCAGACTGAAACCGGGGAGCTGTTTTTT
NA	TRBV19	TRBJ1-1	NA	CASSRAYEAFF	TGTGCCAGTAGTAGGGCTTATGAAGCTTTCTTT
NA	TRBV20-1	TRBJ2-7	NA	CSAALSGEQYF	TGCAGTGCCGCTTTGAGCGGGGAGCAGTACTTC
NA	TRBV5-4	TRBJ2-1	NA	CASSLGRNSYNEQFF	TGTGCCAGCAGCTTGGGCAGGAACTCCTACAATGAGCAGTTCTTC
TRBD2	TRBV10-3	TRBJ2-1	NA	CAIRGTSGDYEQFF	TGTGCCATCAGAGGGACTAGCGGGGACTATGAGCAGTTCTTC
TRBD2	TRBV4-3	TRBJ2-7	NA	CASSTERGSYEQYF	TGCGCCAGCAGCACCGAGCGGGGCTCCTACGAGCAGTACTTC
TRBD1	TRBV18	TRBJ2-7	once	CASSPQGQNYEQYF	TGTGCCAGCTCACCACAGGGACAGAACTACGAGCAGTACTTC
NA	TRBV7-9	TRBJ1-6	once	CASSGVRSYNSPLHF	TGTGCCAGTTCAGGGGTCCGCTCCTATAATTCACCCCTCCACTTT
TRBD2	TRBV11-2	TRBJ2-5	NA	CASSLHPLAGGRLGETQYF	TGTGCCAGCAGCCTCCACCCTCTGGCGGGGGGCCGACTCGGAGAGACCCAGTACTTC
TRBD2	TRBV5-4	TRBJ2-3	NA	CASSSTSGGPDTQYF	TGTGCCAGCAGCTCGACTAGCGGGGGACCAGATACGCAGTATTTT
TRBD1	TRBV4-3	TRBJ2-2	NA	CASSQGPGQDTGELFF	TGCGCCAGCAGCCAAGGGCCGGGACAGGACACCGGGGAGCTGTTTTTT
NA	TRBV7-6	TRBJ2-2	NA	CASAGSSNTGELFF	TGTGCCAGCGCAGGATCGTCGAACACCGGGGAGCTGTTTTTT
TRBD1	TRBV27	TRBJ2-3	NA	CASSEGTGADTQYF	TGTGCCAGCAGCGAGGGGACAGGGGCAGATACGCAGTATTTT
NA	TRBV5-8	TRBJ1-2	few	CASAEGGLNGYTF	TGTGCCAGCGCGGAAGGAGGGCTTAACGGCTACACCTTC
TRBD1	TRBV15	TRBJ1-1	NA	CATRTGGYTEAFF	TGTGCCACCCGGACAGGGGGGTACACTGAAGCTTTCTTT
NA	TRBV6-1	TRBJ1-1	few	CASSESFNTEAFF	TGTGCCAGCAGTGAAAGCTTTAACACTGAAGCTTTCTTT